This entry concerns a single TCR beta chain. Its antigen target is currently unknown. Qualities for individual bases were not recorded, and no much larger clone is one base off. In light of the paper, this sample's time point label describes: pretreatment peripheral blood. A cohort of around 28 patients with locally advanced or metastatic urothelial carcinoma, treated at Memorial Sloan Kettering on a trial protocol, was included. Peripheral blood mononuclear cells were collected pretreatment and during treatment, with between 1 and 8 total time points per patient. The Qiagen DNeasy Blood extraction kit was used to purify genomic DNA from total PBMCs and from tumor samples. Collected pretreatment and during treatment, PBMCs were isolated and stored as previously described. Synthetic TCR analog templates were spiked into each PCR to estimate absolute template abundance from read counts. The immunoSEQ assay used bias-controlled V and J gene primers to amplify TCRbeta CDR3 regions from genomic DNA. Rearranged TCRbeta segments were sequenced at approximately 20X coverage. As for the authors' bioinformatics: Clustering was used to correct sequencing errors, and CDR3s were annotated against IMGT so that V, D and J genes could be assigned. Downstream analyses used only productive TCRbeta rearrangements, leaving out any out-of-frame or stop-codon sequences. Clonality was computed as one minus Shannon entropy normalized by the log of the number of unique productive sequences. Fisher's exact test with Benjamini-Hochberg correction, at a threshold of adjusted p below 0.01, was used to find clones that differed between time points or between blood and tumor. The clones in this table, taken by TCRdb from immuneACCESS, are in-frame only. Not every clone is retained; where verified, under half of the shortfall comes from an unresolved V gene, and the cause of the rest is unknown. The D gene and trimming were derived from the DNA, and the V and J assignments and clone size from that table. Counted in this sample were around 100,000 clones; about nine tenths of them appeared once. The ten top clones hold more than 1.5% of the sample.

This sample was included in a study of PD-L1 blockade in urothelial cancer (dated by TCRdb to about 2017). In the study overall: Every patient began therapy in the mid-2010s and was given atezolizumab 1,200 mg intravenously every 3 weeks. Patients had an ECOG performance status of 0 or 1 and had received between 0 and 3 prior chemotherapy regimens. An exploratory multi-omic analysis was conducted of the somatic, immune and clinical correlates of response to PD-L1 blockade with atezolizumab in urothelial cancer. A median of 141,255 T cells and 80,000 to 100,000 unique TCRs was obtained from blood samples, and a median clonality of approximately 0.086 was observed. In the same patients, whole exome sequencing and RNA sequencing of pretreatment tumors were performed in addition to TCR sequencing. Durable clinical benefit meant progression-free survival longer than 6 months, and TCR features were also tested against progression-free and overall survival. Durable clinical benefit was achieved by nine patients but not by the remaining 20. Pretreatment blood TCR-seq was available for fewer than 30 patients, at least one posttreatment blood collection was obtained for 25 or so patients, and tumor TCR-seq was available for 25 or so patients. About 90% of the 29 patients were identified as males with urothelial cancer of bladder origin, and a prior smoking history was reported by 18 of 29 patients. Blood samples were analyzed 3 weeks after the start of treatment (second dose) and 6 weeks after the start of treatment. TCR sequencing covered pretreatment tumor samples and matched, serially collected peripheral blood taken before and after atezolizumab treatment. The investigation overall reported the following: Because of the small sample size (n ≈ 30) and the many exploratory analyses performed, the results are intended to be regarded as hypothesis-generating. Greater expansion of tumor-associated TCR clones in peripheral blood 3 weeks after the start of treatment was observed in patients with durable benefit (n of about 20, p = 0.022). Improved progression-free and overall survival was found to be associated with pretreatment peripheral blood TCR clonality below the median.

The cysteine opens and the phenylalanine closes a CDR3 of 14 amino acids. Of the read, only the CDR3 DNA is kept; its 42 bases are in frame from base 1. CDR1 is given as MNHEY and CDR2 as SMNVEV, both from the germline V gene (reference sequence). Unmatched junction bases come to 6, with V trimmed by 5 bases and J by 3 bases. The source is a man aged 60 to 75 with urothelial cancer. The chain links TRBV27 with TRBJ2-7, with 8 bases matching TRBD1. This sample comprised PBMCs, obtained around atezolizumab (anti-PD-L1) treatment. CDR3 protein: CASSPGTGGYEQYF. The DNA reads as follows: TGTGCCAGCAGTCCTGGGACAGGCGGCTACGAGCAGTACTTC.